Below, 23 T cell receptor beta chains from the same sample are listed, as sequenced in a study of blood T cells in healthy people across ages. For the second PCR, which ran for roughly 7 to 11 cycles, a sample-barcoded 5' primer and a J-beta primer mix were used. TCRdb re-called the 5' RACE reads through MiXCR, storing one row per CDR3 protein. Of over a million distinct CDR3 sequences in the sample, roughly 45% were seen once. The sample comprised blood. These receptors originate from a woman aged 55-69 years in good health.

The table lists this clonotype with a few counts. The chain uses TRBV7-2 and TRBJ1-2; 7 nucleotides match TRBD1. The CDR3 is 16 amino acids. Unmatched junction bases numbered 11, after V lost 3 bases and J lost 4 bases. The germline CDR1 and CDR2 sequences are SGHTA and FQGNSA. This CDR3 is CASSFSTQGGSYGYTF. Written as DNA, the CDR3 is TGTGCCAGCAGCTTTAGTACGCAAGGGGGCTCCTATGGCTACACCTTC.

This clonotype was counted only a few times. The V call is TRBV5-1, the J call TRBJ2-7, with D perhaps TRBD2 (6 bases). This CDR3 has 15 residues. V lost 0 bases and J 2 bases, leaving 12 bases between the germline ends. CDR1 is SGHRS, CDR2 YFSETQ, per germline. The CDR3 is CASSLEAWGAYEQYF. The CDR3 DNA sequence: TGCGCCAGCAGCTTGGAGGCTTGGGGGGCCTACGAGCAGTACTTC.

The chain joins TRBV9 to TRBJ2-3, with a possible D match to TRBD2 (5 bases). Germline-derived CDR1 and CDR2 are SGDLS and YYNGEE. V was clipped by 0 bases and J by 6 bases, with 8 bases between them. The CDR3 is made up of 13 amino acids. The CDR3 DNA reads as TGTGCCAGCAGCGTAGGAGCGGTGGATACGCAGTATTTT. Translated, it gives CASSVGAVDTQYF.

This clonotype was seen many times. This CDR3 reads CSAIPLGTGYEQYF. CDR3 bases: TGCAGTGCTATCCCCCTGGGGACGGGGTACGAGCAGTACTTC. The V and J genes are TRBV20-1 and TRBJ2-7; the D gene could be TRBD1 or TRBD2 (5 bases each). V shed 4 bases and J shed 4 bases, with 17 bases lying between them. CDR1 and CDR2 (germline): DFQATT, SNEGSKA (reference sequence). The CDR3 spans 14 residues.

J is TRBJ2-5 and V is TRBV5-1, with TRBD2 matching 9 bases. The junction had 2 bases not matched to a gene; V was cut back by 3 bases and J by 5 bases. Germline assignment: CDR1 SGHRS and CDR2 YFSETQ. The CDR3 runs to 13 residues. The CDR3 DNA reads as TGCGCCAGCAGCTGGACTAGCGCGGAGACCCAGTACTTC. Translating gives CASSWTSAETQYF. Using reference TRBV5-1 and TRBJ2-5 for the parts outside the CDR3, the full variable domain is KAGVTQTPRYLIKTRGQQVTLSCSPISGHRSVSWYQQTPGQGLQFLFEYFSETQRNKGNFPGRFSGRQFSNSRSEMNVSTLELGDSALYLCASSWTSAETQYFGPGTRLLVL.

The V call is TRBV12-3 or TRBV12-4, the J call TRBJ2-1, with D possibly TRBD2 on 5 matching bases. Trimming left V 7 bases short and J 8 bases short, with 21 bases between. The CDR3 contains 15 residues. The CDR3 reads CASTHLAAGGDEQFF. DNA for the CDR3: TGTGCCAGCACCCATCTGGCCGCGGGTGGCGATGAGCAGTTCTTC.

This clonotype showed up just once. The rearrangement joins TRBV6-2 or TRBV6-3 to TRBJ2-1; 8 nucleotides align to TRBD2. Trimming at V came to 6 bases and at J to 2 bases, leaving 6 bases not matched to a gene. This CDR3 is 15 amino acids long. Germline CDR1 is MNHEY and CDR2 is SVGEGT. CDR3 sequence (DNA): TGTGCCAGCAGATCCAGCGGGAGCACCTACAATGAGCAGTTCTTC. The encoded protein is CASRSSGSTYNEQFF.

The V and J genes are TRBV7-2 and TRBJ2-1, with 11 nucleotides matching TRBD2. V shed 5 bases and J 4 bases; nucleotides not matched to a gene: 4. The germline CDR1 and CDR2 sequences are SGHTA and FQGNSA. The CDR3 has 15 residues. The CDR3 nucleotides read TGTGCCAGCAGCCAGACTAGCGGGGTTTACAATGAGCAGTTCTTC. Its translation: CASSQTSGVYNEQFF. The whole variable domain, filled in from reference TRBV7-2 and TRBJ2-1, reads GAGVSQSPSNKVTEKGKDVELRCDPISGHTALYWYRQSLGQGLEFLIYFQGNSAPDKSGLPSDRFSAERTGGSVSTLTIQRTQQEDSAVYLCASSQTSGVYNEQFFGPGTRLTVL.

The chain carries TRBV15 and TRBJ2-7; D is unresolved. The CDR3 has 14 amino acids. The V end was cut by 2 bases, the J end by 7 bases, with 15 bases between. The V gene's germline CDR1 is LNHNV and CDR2 YYDKDF (reference sequence). The CDR3 nucleotides read TGTGCCACCAGCAGACACAGAGCGTACAATGAGCAGTACTTC. Its protein product is CATSRHRAYNEQYF.

This chain links TRBV7-9 with TRBJ2-1; 10 bases align to TRBD1. The CDR3 is 14 residues long. With V trimmed by 3 bases and J by 8 bases, 4 bases remained unmatched. Germline CDR1 reads SEHNR; CDR2 reads FQNEAQ (reference sequence). Here the CDR3 reads CASSLGTGDHEQFF. The CDR3 DNA follows: TGTGCCAGCAGCTTGGGGACAGGGGACCATGAGCAGTTCTTC.

V usage is TRBV9 and J usage is TRBJ2-7; D tentatively reads TRBD1 or TRBD2 (6 bases each). Trimming shortened V by 0 bases and J by 1 base, and 11 bases separated the two germline ends. The CDR3 runs 15 residues. Looked up from germline, CDR1 is SGDLS and CDR2 is YYNGEE. The CDR3 is CASSVGGGGSYEQYF. In DNA, the CDR3 is TGTGCCAGCAGCGTAGGCGGAGGGGGTTCCTACGAGCAGTACTTC.

The gene calls are TRBV7-8 and TRBJ2-2; 11 positions agree with TRBD2. The CDR3 contains 15 residues. The J segment lost 7 bases and the V segment lost 3 bases, leaving 4 bases of the junction unmatched. The germline CDR1 and CDR2 sequences are SGHVS and FQNEAQ. The DNA of the CDR3 is TGTGCCAGCAGCTTCTTAGCGGGAGGGGACGGGGAGCTGTTTTTT. It encodes CASSFLAGGDGELFF.

This clonotype has a handful of counts. A junction boundary mismatches the germline segment, possibly from a read error. This chain joins TRBV12-3 or TRBV12-4 and TRBJ1-1; D remains unclear. The CDR3 extends over 13 amino acids. The CDR3 bases are TGTGCCAGCAGTGTAGCGCGGACGAGCGGGGCTTTCTTT. Translation: CASSVARTSGAFF.

Remarks on this clonotype: At one of its ends the junction is not consistent with the germline gene, which may arise from a read error. The genes are TRBV4-2 and TRBJ2-7; either TRBD1 or TRBD2 may supply D (5 bases each). Germline loops: CDR1 LGHNA, CDR2 YNFKEQ. CDR3 length equals 14 residues. The DNA for the CDR3 is TGTGCCGGCAGCCAAGAGGGGATACCCTACGAGCAGTACTTC. It is translated as CAGSQEGIPYEQYF.

Note on this clonotype: A junction boundary mismatches the germline segment, possibly from a read error. The rearrangement uses TRBV11-2 and TRBJ2-1; TRBD2 might be the D (5 bases). This CDR3 comprises 13 residues. Germline loops: CDR1 SGHAT, CDR2 FQNNGV. CDR3 bases: TGTGTCAGCAGCCGAGGACTTGGCAATGAGCAGTTCTTC. Encoded protein: CVSSRGLGNEQFF.

This clonotype appeared once. CDR3 in DNA: TGTGCCAGCGGTGCTCAACGCGGGAGTGAGCAGTTCTTC. Residues: CASGAQRGSEQFF. The rearrangement joins TRBV6-4 to TRBJ2-1; 7 bases are a match to TRBD2. Germline trimming cut 8 bases from V and 9 bases from J; bases unmatched to any gene: 10. Germline CDR1 and CDR2: MRHNA and SNTAGT. The CDR3 spans 13 residues.

This clonotype has a handful of counts. The genes are TRBV6-2 or TRBV6-3 and TRBJ1-6; 9 nucleotides align to TRBD1. Germline values: CDR1 MNHEY, CDR2 SVGEGT. This CDR3 region has 16 residues. V gave up 6 bases and J gave up 5 bases; unmatched junction bases: 8. The DNA for the CDR3 is TGTGCCAGCAGACAACAGGGGGCGCAAAATAATTCACCCCTCCACTTT. Translating it yields CASRQQGAQNNSPLHF.

CDR3 DNA sequence: TGTGCCAGCAGCTCTGGGCAGGGGCGGCTAGGGACTGAAGCTTTCTTT. This encodes CASSSGQGRLGTEAFF. The rearrangement joins TRBV7-2 to TRBJ1-1, with TRBD1 as a possible D gene (6 bases). The germline V and J ends were trimmed by 4 bases and 5 bases, with 20 bases remaining between them. The CDR3 totals 16 residues. From germline, CDR1 is SGHTA and CDR2 FQGNSA.

This chain connects TRBV5-1 to TRBJ2-1, with 11 bases identical to TRBD2. V gave up 7 bases and J gave up 0 bases; unmatched junction bases: 3. Germline-derived CDR1 and CDR2 are SGHRS and YFSETQ. CDR3 length: 15 residues. CDR3 sequence (DNA): TGCGCCAGCGGGACTAGCGGCCTCTCCTACAATGAGCAGTTCTTC. Amino acid sequence: CASGTSGLSYNEQFF.

This clonotype appeared a few times. This chain uses TRBV9 with TRBJ1-4, with a tentative D call TRBD1 (5 bases). V lost 0 bases and J 4 bases, leaving 10 bases between the germline ends. Germline CDR1 is SGDLS and CDR2 is YYNGEE. The CDR3 is 15 residues long. DNA for the CDR3: TGTGCCAGCAGCGTAGAGGGGCTGGTTAATGAAAAACTGTTTTTT. It yields the protein CASSVEGLVNEKLFF.

In its sample, this clonotype was seen a few times. The rearrangement joins TRBV9 to TRBJ2-1, with 8 bases aligning to TRBD2. CDR1 and CDR2 (germline): SGDLS, YYNGEE. J was trimmed by 6 bases and V by 0 bases; bases with no gene match: 5. CDR3 length: 15 amino acids. The CDR3 sequence is CASSVGSGSANEQFF. The CDR3 region has the DNA TGTGCCAGCAGCGTAGGAAGCGGGAGTGCCAATGAGCAGTTCTTC.

The chain combines TRBV4-2 with TRBJ1-5; TRBD1 might be the D (6 bases). The germline V gene has CDR1 LGHNA and CDR2 YNFKEQ. V was pared by 1 base and J by 6 bases, with 13 bases between. The CDR3 has 15 amino acids. The CDR3 region is CASSQGQATAQPQHF. The CDR3 nucleotides read TGTGCCAGCAGCCAAGGACAGGCGACGGCTCAGCCCCAGCATTTT.

This clonotype has just a few counts. A much larger clone is a single base away; this may be a read error. CDR3: CSVDRTSGYNEQYF. The CDR3 nucleotides read TGCAGCGTTGACCGGACTAGCGGGTACAATGAGCAGTACTTC. The V call is TRBV29-1, the J call TRBJ2-1; 11 nucleotides agree with TRBD2. The J call may be in error: the DNA end matches TRBJ2-7 better. The germline gives CDR1 SQVTM, CDR2 ANQGSEA. CDR3 length equals 14 residues.